This T cell receptor (beta chain) was recorded in a study of cytomegalovirus exposure and HLA in healthy donors. Study-wide results and caveats: A prior analysis recorded that most TCR beta V segments were productive about 87% or about 30% of the time.

Primers included in the PCR were 60 Vbeta and 13 Jbeta primers. The method was immunoSEQ multiplex PCR; TCRdb's version includes in-frame clones alone and lacks a portion of them. Recorded for this sample: some 80,000 clones. In the case of this clone: Its antigen is currently unknown.

Sequences were obtained from PBMCs. This receptor was identified in a man aged 50 or older in good health and CMV-seropositive.

The CDR3 sequence: CASSPLGTVVEGYTF. The CDR3, as DNA: TGTGCCAGCAGTCCTTTAGGGACAGTCGTAGAAGGCTACACCTTC. V is TRBV6-6 and J is TRBJ1-2, with 7 positions matching TRBD1. The J segment lost 8 bases and the V segment lost 5 bases, leaving 14 bases of the junction unmatched. Germline-derived CDR1 and CDR2 are MNHNY and SVGAGI (reference sequence). The CDR3 consists of 15 residues.